This T cell receptor (beta chain) was sequenced for a study of neoadjuvant anti-PD-1 for oral cavity cancer. Profiled with immunoSEQ multiplex PCR; TCRdb holds only in-frame clones, not every one. The sample records 14,000 or so clones, about three quarters being singletons. The CDR3 sequence is 17 residues long. Germline V CDR1 and CDR2: MGHRA, YSYEKL. V was trimmed by 4 bases and J by 4 bases, leaving 19 bases between them. Time point reported: after neoadjuvant nivolumab, at surgical resection. Analysis of PBMCs was direct, with no culture step. The TCR comes from a person between 40 and 79 years old with oral cavity squamous cell carcinoma. V usage is TRBV4-1 and J usage is TRBJ1-4, with a weak D call TRBD1 (5 bases). Sequencing used PBMCs, obtained after nivolumab (anti-PD-1) treatment. As DNA, the CDR3 is TGCGCCAGCAGCCCAGGACGAGGGGAACGGGGTAATGAAAAACTGTTTTTT. Its protein is CASSPGRGERGNEKLFF.